What follows describes a single T cell receptor (beta chain). Generated by immunoSEQ multiplex PCR, the TCRdb table keeps only in-frame clones and is missing some. The sample holds under 60,000 clones, approximately 89% seen once. The sample comes from a study of memory CD8 T cells in hepatitis C reinfection. Germline V gives CDR1 ENHRY, CDR2 SYGVKD. V lost 0 bases, J lost 4 bases, and 9 bases lay in between. CDR3 size: 15 residues. Time point described: pre-reinfection, 55 to 20 weeks before reinfection detection. No in vitro expansion preceded TCR sequencing of the sorted cells. At all three reinfection time points, viable CD3+ CD8+ CD45RO- cells from a couple of donors served as controls.

Material: naive CD8+ T cells sorted from blood. This clonotype originated in a man between 18 and 29 years old with hepatitis C virus infection. The V and J genes are TRBV10-3 and TRBJ1-4; D possibly corresponds to TRBD1 (6 bases). In DNA, the CDR3 is TGTGCCATCAGTGAGTCGAGACAGGATAATGAAAAACTGTTTTTT. This codes for CAISESRQDNEKLFF.